One and the same sample provided the 17 T cell receptor beta chains below, sequenced in a study of T cells in localized non-small cell lung cancer. Using immunoSEQ multiplex PCR, the repertoire was profiled, and TCRdb retains in-frame clones only, with some absent. The sample has roughly 26,000 clones; around nine tenths are singletons. Sample: peripheral blood, taken before any cancer treatment. The receptors originated from a female donor of 60 years or more with stage II squamous cell lung carcinoma.

V and J are TRBV6-1 and TRBJ2-7; no clear D gene. The CDR3 has 15 residues. Trimming left V 1 base short and J 2 bases short, with 12 bases between. From germline, CDR1 is MNHNS and CDR2 SASEGT. The CDR3, as DNA: TGTGCCAGCAGTGAAGTGGTGACTCTCGCCTACGAGCAGTACTTC. Amino acid sequence: CASSEVVTLAYEQYF.

The chain recombines TRBV5-1 with TRBJ1-1; unclear D gene. Germline values: CDR1 SGHRS, CDR2 YFSETQ. The CDR3 runs 14 residues. Trimming took 1 base from V and 6 from J, leaving 13 bases between them. CDR3 DNA: TGCGCCAGCAGCTTGAAGTTGGGTAGCCCTGAAGCTTTCTTT. Its translation: CASSLKLGSPEAFF.

This clone was detected a few times. This rearrangement joins TRBV28 to TRBJ1-2; unclear D gene. Trimming shortened V by 6 bases and J by 2 bases, and 13 bases separated the two germline ends. This CDR3 is built from 14 residues. CDR1 MDHEN and CDR2 SYDVKM come from the germline V gene. The CDR3 region has the DNA TGTGCCAGCAGCCCCACCGGGGAGAACTATGGCTACACCTTC. Translation: CASSPTGENYGYTF.

This chain connects TRBV13 to TRBJ1-1; 9 bases are a match to TRBD1. This CDR3 contains 13 residues. V lost 5 bases, J lost 8 bases, and 6 bases stayed unmatched. Germline lookup yields CDR1 PRHDT and CDR2 FYEKMQ (reference sequence). The CDR3 loop is CASSMGQGGEAFF. The CDR3 bases are TGTGCCAGCAGCATGGGACAGGGAGGGGAAGCTTTCTTT.

V gene TRBV12-5 combines with J gene TRBJ2-1; maybe TRBD1 (6 bases). This CDR3 region has 13 residues. V gave up 5 bases and J gave up 11 bases, with 16 bases separating them. From germline, CDR1 is LGHNT and CDR2 FRNRAP. CDR3 region: CASGPAQGEQQFF. CDR3 sequence (DNA): TGTGCTAGTGGTCCCGCACAGGGAGAACAGCAGTTCTTC.

The rearrangement joins TRBV5-4 to TRBJ2-1; D is perhaps TRBD1 (6 bases). CDR1 SGHNT and CDR2 YYREEE come from the germline V gene (reference sequence). The V end was cut by 0 bases, the J end by 6 bases, with 13 bases between. There are 15 residues in the CDR3. CDR3 bases: TGTGCCAGCAGCTTGGACCAGGGGAACGGCAATGAGCAGTTCTTC. Protein product: CASSLDQGNGNEQFF.

The count of this clone is one. This chain links TRBV4-2 with TRBJ2-7; possibly TRBD2 for D (5 bases). This CDR3 spans 15 amino acids. Germline V gene data show CDR1 as LGHNA and CDR2 as YNFKEQ. Trimming left V 6 bases short and J 2 bases short, with 17 bases between. The CDR3 DNA follows: TGTGCCAGCAGTCCTCGGCTAGCAGTCACCTACGAGCAGTACTTC. The encoded protein is CASSPRLAVTYEQYF.

This chain joins TRBV28 and TRBJ1-4; 8 bases are shared with TRBD1. J was trimmed by 6 bases and V by 7 bases; bases with no gene match: 7. Germline lookup yields CDR1 MDHEN and CDR2 SYDVKM. The length of the CDR3 is 14 residues. The chain's CDR3 is CASNSGTGDEKLFF. The CDR3 nucleotides are TGTGCCAGCAACTCCGGGACAGGAGATGAAAAACTGTTTTTT. Variable domain in full (rest from reference TRBV28 and TRBJ1-4): DVKVTQSSRYLVKRTGEKVFLECVQDMDHENMFWYRQDPGLGLRLIYFSYDVKMKEKGDIPEGYSVSREKKERFSLILESASTNQTSMYLCASNSGTGDEKLFFGSGTQLSVL.

V and J are TRBV7-9 and TRBJ1-2; D is uncertain. Germline V CDR1 and CDR2: SEHNR, FQNEAQ (reference sequence). The ends were cut back, 3 bases at V and 4 bases at J, with 15 bases in the middle. CDR3 length: 15 residues. The CDR3 sequence is CASSLDHGKTYGYTF. The CDR3 region has the DNA TGTGCCAGCAGCTTGGATCATGGAAAGACCTATGGCTACACCTTC.

This sequence joins TRBV7-8 and TRBJ2-7, with D perhaps matching TRBD1 (6 bases). CDR3 length: 14 residues. V dropped 5 bases and J dropped 5 bases, with 16 bases sitting between them. Germline V lookup: CDR1 SGHVS, CDR2 FQNEAQ. The CDR3 loop is CASSPHPGADEQYF. CDR3 bases: TGTGCCAGCAGCCCACACCCAGGGGCCGACGAGCAGTACTTC. Supplemented by reference TRBV7-8 and TRBJ2-7, the full variable domain reads GAGVSQSPRYKVAKRGQDVALRCDPISGHVSLFWYQQALGQGPEFLTYFQNEAQLDKSGLPSDRFFAERPEGSVSTLKIQRTQQEDSAVYLCASSPHPGADEQYFGPGTRLTVT.

The chain has TRBV6-4 and TRBJ1-1; perhaps TRBD1 as D (5 bases). Deletions cut 6 bases from V and 8 bases from J, with 19 bases between. The germline gives CDR1 MRHNA, CDR2 SNTAGT. The CDR3 covers 14 residues. In DNA, the CDR3 is TGTGCCAGCAGCCCCCGGGGCGAGGAGTGGGAAGCTTTCTTT. Protein: CASSPRGEEWEAFF.

The chain recombines TRBV28 with TRBJ1-2; maybe TRBD1 (6 bases). The CDR3 is made up of 16 amino acids. V was pared by 6 bases and J by 8 bases, with 25 bases between. Germline V CDR1 and CDR2: MDHEN, SYDVKM. The CDR3 DNA reads as TGTGCCAGCAGGAGACCGCTCGTGACAGGCGCTCTGGGCTACACCTTC. It encodes CASRRPLVTGALGYTF.

Here the CDR3 reads CSARLNTEAFF. Written as DNA, the CDR3 is TGCAGTGCCAGACTGAACACTGAAGCTTTCTTT. The chain couples TRBV20-1 to TRBJ1-1, with no clear D. V gave up 6 bases and J gave up 0 bases, with 5 bases separating them. The CDR3 totals 11 residues. Germline values: CDR1 DFQATT, CDR2 SNEGSKA (reference sequence).

The J gene is TRBJ1-2, the V gene TRBV7-6; tentative D call: TRBD1 (6 bases). Germline CDR1 SGHVS, CDR2 FNYEAQ. The CDR3 consists of 14 residues. V was pared by 1 base and J by 8 bases, with 14 bases between. As DNA, the CDR3 is TGTGCCAGCAGCTTAGAGGGGGATGAGAACGGCTACACCTTC. This translates into CASSLEGDENGYTF. Looking up the rest from reference TRBV7-6 and TRBJ1-2 gives the full variable domain: GAGVSQSPRYKVTKRGQDVALRCDPISGHVSLYWYRQALGQGPEFLTYFNYEAQQDKSGLPNDRFSAERPEGSISTLTIQRTEQRDSAMYRCASSLEGDENGYTFGSGTRLTVV.

In its sample, this clone was seen a few times. The gene calls are TRBV27 and TRBJ2-7; 8 bases are a match to TRBD2. The germline V gene encodes CDR1 MNHEY and CDR2 SMNVEV (reference sequence). V lost 4 bases, J lost 4 bases, and 12 bases stayed unmatched. This CDR3 comprises 16 residues. This CDR3 reads CASSSQRTAGAYEQYF. CDR3 DNA: TGTGCCAGCAGTTCCCAAAGGACAGCGGGAGCTTACGAGCAGTACTTC.

This CDR3 is CASSLDGNGNEKLFF. DNA of the CDR3: TGCGCCAGCAGCTTGGATGGTAACGGTAATGAAAAACTGTTTTTT. The rearrangement joins TRBV5-1 to TRBJ1-4; D is unresolved. There are 15 residues in the CDR3. Trimming pared 0 bases from V and 4 bases from J, leaving 10 bases between. Germline CDR1 SGHRS, CDR2 YFSETQ. Complete variable domain (other parts from reference TRBV5-1 and TRBJ1-4): KAGVTQTPRYLIKTRGQQVTLSCSPISGHRSVSWYQQTPGQGLQFLFEYFSETQRNKGNFPGRFSGRQFSNSRSEMNVSTLELGDSALYLCASSLDGNGNEKLFFGSGTQLSVL.

The V call is TRBV7-7, the J call TRBJ2-3; unclear D gene. CDR1 SSHAT and CDR2 FNYEAQ come from the germline V gene (reference sequence). Trimming removed 1 base from V and 3 bases from J, with 5 bases in between. The CDR3 has 13 residues. The CDR3 here is CASSLEATDTQYF. The DNA of the CDR3 is TGTGCCAGCAGCTTAGAAGCGACAGATACGCAGTATTTT.